The following is a TCR beta chain sequence with its context. Its antigen is currently unknown. Per germline, CDR1 SGHNT and CDR2 YYREEE (reference sequence). The V gene lost 5 bases and the J gene lost 4 bases, with 19 bases spanning the gap. The CDR3 covers 15 residues. The data derive from a study of OX40 agonist ivuxolimab in advanced cancers. Findings and limits, study-wide: By week 6 at 0.1 to 3.0 mg/kg, blood CD4+ and CD8+ T cells had expanded clonally.

Profiled with immunoSEQ multiplex PCR; TCRdb holds only in-frame clones, not every one. The sample lists around 99,000 clones, roughly 90% seen once, with more than 0.15% in the top ten. The chain uses TRBV5-4 and TRBJ2-7; TRBD1 might be the D (5 bases). Specimen: CD4+ or CD8+ T cells sorted from blood, collected in a trial of the OX40 agonist ivuxolimab. The source is an adult with an advanced solid tumor such as melanoma, head and neck, liver or kidney cancer. DNA for the CDR3: TGTGCCAGCAGTCGACAGTCCTCCCCTGTTTACGAGCAGTACTTC. It specifies CASSRQSSPVYEQYF.